One sample yielded the 6 T cell receptor beta chains listed below, sequenced in a study of blood T cell repertoires in COVID-19. The data were produced by immunoSEQ multiplex PCR, yet TCRdb's version contains in-frame clones alone and is incomplete. The profile shows around 250,000 clones, more than 75% of them singletons. Sequencing was carried out using peripheral blood. Receptors originate from an older woman who had recovered from COVID-19.

A few counts support this clone. This chain connects TRBV6-6 to TRBJ2-2, with 11 bases identical to TRBD2. Germline V gene data show CDR1 as MNHNY and CDR2 as SVGAGI (reference sequence). This CDR3 contains 15 residues. J gave up 3 bases and V 6 bases, and 3 bases lay outside the gene matches. The CDR3 coding sequence is TGTGCCAGCAGGTGGACTAGCGGGTACACCGGGGAGCTGTTTTTT. Protein: CASRWTSGYTGELFF.

The J gene is TRBJ2-2, the V gene TRBV7-9; 9 positions match TRBD2. CDR1 is SEHNR, CDR2 FQNEAQ, per germline (reference sequence). The CDR3 totals 18 residues. J gave up 7 bases and V 5 bases, and 17 bases lay outside the gene matches. Here the CDR3 DNA reads TGTGCCAGCAGCCGGGCGGCGGGGGGGCCGTTTAATCTCGGGGAGCTGTTTTTT. Residues: CASSRAAGGPFNLGELFF.

The genes are TRBV7-3 and TRBJ2-2, with D uncertain. This CDR3 has 16 residues. Germline loops: CDR1 SGHTA, CDR2 FQGTGA. V lost 1 base and J 2 bases, leaving 11 bases between the germline ends. The DNA of the CDR3 is TGTGCCAGCAGCTTAAGTCTAGGTCACAACACCGGGGAGCTGTTTTTT. Residues: CASSLSLGHNTGELFF.

V gene TRBV28 combines with J gene TRBJ1-2; no clear D. Germline V gene lookup returns CDR1 MDHEN and CDR2 SYDVKM. The CDR3 spans 11 residues. The V gene lost 8 bases and the J gene lost 2 bases, with 6 bases spanning the gap. CDR3 DNA sequence: TGTGCCAGCGAGAAGAACTATGGCTACACCTTC. Translating gives CASEKNYGYTF.

The CDR3 protein is CASSLSATGQYEQYF. The CDR3 region has the DNA TGTGCCAGCAGCTTATCCGCTACAGGGCAATACGAGCAGTACTTC. This chain links TRBV7-6 with TRBJ2-7; possibly TRBD1 for D (6 bases). Trimming pared 2 bases from V and 4 bases from J, leaving 15 bases between. Germline V gene lookup returns CDR1 SGHVS and CDR2 FNYEAQ. The length of the CDR3 is 15 residues.

This clone appeared a single time. This sequence joins TRBV11-2 and TRBJ1-1, with TRBD1 matching over 10 bases. The length of the CDR3 is 15 residues. Looked up from germline, CDR1 is SGHAT and CDR2 is FQNNGV. The V gene end was trimmed by 3 bases and the J gene end by 4 bases; junction bases not matched to a gene: 5. As DNA, the CDR3 is TGTGCCAGCAGCTTGGCCAGGACAGGGGGCACTGAAGCTTTCTTT. Translation: CASSLARTGGTEAFF.